This T cell receptor beta chain was obtained from a study of T cells after somatic rescue of genetic block. A single count supports this clone. TCRdb keeps only in-frame clones here, not all; method: immunoSEQ multiplex PCR. The table lists roughly 70,000 clones, 92% of them singletons. The material sequenced was peripheral blood mononuclear cells (PBMCs). The origin of this receptor is a middle-aged man.

CDR3 sequence reads: CASSNRTGKATEAFF. Here the CDR3 DNA reads TGCGCCAGCAGCAATAGGACAGGGAAGGCCACTGAAGCTTTCTTT. The chain recombines TRBV4-1 with TRBJ1-1; the match to TRBD1 covers 8 bases. The CDR3 sequence is 15 residues long. V was clipped by 5 bases and J by 4 bases; unmatched bases: 9. Germline V gene lookup returns CDR1 MGHRA and CDR2 YSYEKL.